This T cell receptor beta chain was identified in a study of identical twins. TCRdb reprocessed the 5' RACE reads with MiXCR, giving one entry per CDR3 protein. The repertoire includes under 250,000 distinct CDR3 sequences, about 13% of them detected once, and 4% to 5% sits in the top ten. Broader study findings: Weaker excess twin sharing was seen among beta out-of-frame sequences.

This clonotype turned up a few times. What it recognizes is unknown. Germline CDR1 SGHAT, CDR2 FQNNGV. CDR3 length: 18 residues. With 4 bases removed from V and 6 bases from J, the gap between germline ends came to 25 bases. These sequences were also reported in another study, on yellow fever vaccine responses in identical twins.

The chain has TRBV11-2 and TRBJ2-1; tentative D call: TRBD1 (6 bases). The sequence derives from a young woman in good health. What was sequenced was memory (CD45RO+) T cells sorted from blood. The CDR3 bases are TGTGCCAGCAGCTCCCGCCCAAACACAGGGCTCACCTTCAATGAGCAGTTCTTC. This encodes CASSSRPNTGLTFNEQFF.